Shown below are 30 T cell receptor beta chains from a single sample sequenced in a study of blood T cell repertoires in COVID-19. Data came from immunoSEQ multiplex PCR; TCRdb stores just in-frame clones and leaves some out. The sample yields under 300,000 clones, approximately 90% seen once. The sequenced sample consisted of PBMCs or T cells enriched from blood (not recorded which). The origin of the receptors is a woman younger than 35 who had recovered from COVID-19.

The chain recombines TRBV11-3 with TRBJ1-1, with 8 bases lining up with TRBD1. The CDR3 contains 14 residues. With 0 bases clipped from V and 11 bases from J, the junction kept 8 bases outside the gene matches. Germline V gene data show CDR1 as SGHNT and CDR2 as YENEEA. CDR3 DNA sequence: TGTGCCAGCAGCTTAGATCCGGACAGGGACTACGCTTTCTTT. This translates into CASSLDPDRDYAFF. The whole variable domain, filled in from reference TRBV11-3 and TRBJ1-1, reads EAGVVQSPRYKIIEKKQPVAFWCNPISGHNTLYWYLQNLGQGPELLIRYENEEAVDDSQLPKDRFSAERLKGVDSTLKIQPAELGDSAVYLCASSLDPDRDYAFFGQGTRLTVV.

The chain has TRBV7-9 and TRBJ1-1; D not certain. Between the trimmed V and J ends, which lost 3 bases and 8 bases, there was a span of 7 bases. Germline values: CDR1 SEHNR, CDR2 FQNEAQ (reference sequence). This CDR3 region has 11 residues. CDR3 DNA sequence: TGTGCCAGCAGCTTTGGCCACGAAGCTTTCTTT. Translation: CASSFGHEAFF.

This chain connects TRBV28 to TRBJ2-4; possibly TRBD2 for D (6 bases). Trimming left V 6 bases short and J 7 bases short, with 16 bases between. The CDR3 covers 14 residues. Per the germline V gene, CDR1 is MDHEN and CDR2 is SYDVKM. The CDR3 DNA is TGTGCCAGCAGGCACCTGGGGGGATCGAACATTCAGTACTTC. This encodes CASRHLGGSNIQYF.

The chain carries TRBV27 and TRBJ1-6; 9 nucleotides align to TRBD1. The CDR3 is made up of 15 amino acids. The germline V gene has CDR1 MNHEY and CDR2 SMNVEV (reference sequence). V lost 5 bases and J lost 6; bases outside the gene matches: 5. CDR3 bases: TGTGCCAGCAGTCCGGGACAGGGCTCTAATTCACCCCTCCACTTT. Translating gives CASSPGQGSNSPLHF.

The CDR3 DNA is TGCAGCGTTCCGACAGTTACCCACAATCAGCCCCAGCATTTT. Amino acid sequence: CSVPTVTHNQPQHF. The rearrangement joins TRBV29-1 to TRBJ1-5; a weak D match, TRBD1 (5 bases). There are 14 residues in the CDR3. Trimming took off 5 bases at V and 3 bases at J, with 14 bases between the two ends. Germline lookup yields CDR1 SQVTM and CDR2 ANQGSEA.

The chain links TRBV24-1 to TRBJ2-1, with 7 bases aligning to TRBD1. The J segment lost 5 bases and the V segment lost 0 bases, leaving 3 bases of the junction unmatched. CDR3 length: 15 amino acids. Germline V gene sequence: CDR1 KGHDR, CDR2 SFDVKD. This CDR3 is CATSDLDRVNNEQFF. CDR3 DNA sequence: TGTGCCACCAGTGATTTGGACAGGGTAAACAATGAGCAGTTCTTC.

The table lists this clone with a few counts. This rearrangement joins TRBV11-1 to TRBJ1-1; D is undetermined. The germline V and J ends were trimmed by 3 bases and 5 bases, with 10 bases remaining between them. Looked up from germline, CDR1 is SGHAT and CDR2 is FQDESV (reference sequence). This CDR3 region has 13 residues. The CDR3 nucleotides are TGTGCCAGCAGCTTCGATAAACGGACTGAAGCTTTCTTT. This codes for CASSFDKRTEAFF.

V is TRBV11-2 and J is TRBJ1-2; the match to TRBD1 covers 7 bases. The CDR3 runs 14 residues. Per germline, CDR1 SGHAT and CDR2 FQNNGV. V shed 5 bases, J shed 4 bases, and the junction held 7 bases outside the gene matches. CDR3 in amino acids: CASSATTGVYGYTF. The CDR3 DNA reads as TGTGCCAGCAGCGCAACAACAGGGGTCTATGGCTACACCTTC.

The chain joins TRBV4-1 to TRBJ2-7; TRBD1 aligns across 9 bases. The trim removed 4 bases at V and 2 bases at J, leaving 0 bases unmatched. The CDR3 has 13 residues. Germline CDR1 is MGHRA and CDR2 is YSYEKL. CDR3 coding DNA: TGCGCCAGCAGCCGGGACAGGGCCTACGAGCAGTACTTC. Its translation is CASSRDRAYEQYF.

Here the CDR3 reads CASSTGTNQPQHF. The DNA of the CDR3 is TGTGCCAGCTCGACAGGGACCAATCAGCCCCAGCATTTT. The rearrangement links TRBV19 to TRBJ1-5; 7 bases match TRBD1. The CDR3 has 13 residues. Germline V gives CDR1 LNHDA, CDR2 SQIVND (reference sequence). V lost 9 bases and J lost 3; bases outside the gene matches: 5.

The chain recombines TRBV27 with TRBJ2-1, with 10 bases identical to TRBD2. Per germline, CDR1 MNHEY and CDR2 SMNVEV (reference sequence). V was pared by 3 bases and J by 1 base, with 6 bases of the junction left unmatched. The CDR3 contains 17 residues. CDR3 sequence: CASSFRQGLASYNEQFF. CDR3 DNA sequence: TGTGCCAGCAGTTTTCGGCAGGGACTAGCGTCCTACAATGAGCAGTTCTTC.

J is TRBJ1-2 and V is TRBV19; 8 bases fit TRBD1. The germline V gene encodes CDR1 LNHDA and CDR2 SQIVND (reference sequence). The CDR3 has 16 residues. The V and J ends lost 5 bases and 1 base, in that order; junction bases with no gene match: 9. CDR3 in amino acids: CASSGQGARSNYGYTF. In DNA, the CDR3 is TGTGCCAGTAGTGGGCAGGGGGCTCGGAGTAACTATGGCTACACCTTC.

This clone was seen only once. The V call is TRBV27, the J call TRBJ1-4, with 7 bases that match TRBD1. The trim removed 9 bases at V and 7 bases at J, leaving 14 bases unmatched. Germline CDR1 reads MNHEY; CDR2 reads SMNVEV (reference sequence). The CDR3 contains 15 residues. The CDR3 DNA reads TGTGCCAGTACAAAAATAAGGGGGCGCGGTGAAAAACTGTTTTTT. It encodes CASTKIRGRGEKLFF.

A single count supports this clone. This rearrangement joins TRBV5-8 to TRBJ1-4, with D maybe TRBD1 (5 bases). This CDR3 comprises 14 residues. Germline V gives CDR1 SGHTS, CDR2 YDEGEE. V dropped 4 bases and J dropped 2 bases, with 9 bases sitting between them. CDR3 residues: CASSTGGTNEKLFF. CDR3 DNA: TGTGCCAGCAGCACGGGGGGGACTAATGAAAAACTGTTTTTT.

This sequence joins TRBV4-2 and TRBJ1-2; perhaps TRBD1 as D (5 bases). Trimming left V 4 bases short and J 0 bases short, with 12 bases between. Germline CDR1 is LGHNA and CDR2 is YNFKEQ. The CDR3 runs to 15 residues. The CDR3 here is CASSPGHLANYGYTF. The CDR3 bases are TGTGCCAGCAGCCCAGGACACTTAGCTAACTATGGCTACACCTTC.

The chain recombines TRBV7-2 with TRBJ1-2, with D possibly being TRBD1 (5 bases). Trimming left V 5 bases short and J 2 bases short, with 9 bases between. This CDR3 comprises 13 residues. Germline CDR1 SGHTA, CDR2 FQGNSA. The chain's CDR3 is CASSEQVNYGYTF. In nucleotides, the CDR3 is TGTGCCAGCAGCGAACAGGTGAACTATGGCTACACCTTC. The full variable domain, rest sourced from reference TRBV7-2 and TRBJ1-2, is GAGVSQSPSNKVTEKGKDVELRCDPISGHTALYWYRQSLGQGLEFLIYFQGNSAPDKSGLPSDRFSAERTGGSVSTLTIQRTQQEDSAVYLCASSEQVNYGYTFGSGTRLTVV.

The DNA of the CDR3 is TGTGCCAGCAGCTTTTGGGGCAGCTCCTACGAGCAGTACTTC. As protein: CASSFWGSSYEQYF. The chain recombines TRBV5-4 with TRBJ2-7; perhaps TRBD1 as D (5 bases). V was cut by 2 bases and J by 0 bases, with 9 bases left in between. Germline values: CDR1 SGHNT, CDR2 YYREEE (reference sequence). CDR3 length: 14 amino acids.

The chain uses TRBV2 and TRBJ2-1; 8 bases are a match to TRBD2. CDR3 length: 15 residues. Trimming removed 4 bases from V and 5 bases from J; junction bases left unmatched: 7. CDR1 is SNHLY and CDR2 is FYNNEI in the germline V gene. This CDR3 is CASSGGGGWDNEQFF. DNA for the CDR3: TGTGCCAGCAGTGGAGGCGGGGGGTGGGACAATGAGCAGTTCTTC.

The chain uses TRBV3-1 (or the pseudogene TRBV3-2) and TRBJ2-2; 7 bases agree with TRBD1. CDR3 length equals 13 residues. Germline loops: CDR1 LGHDT, CDR2 YNNKEL (reference sequence). The ends lost 1 base at V and 10 bases at J; junction bases unmatched: 3. The CDR3 sequence is CASSQGTGEELFF. The CDR3 DNA sequence: TGTGCCAGCAGCCAAGGGACAGGCGAGGAGCTGTTTTTT.

The chain uses TRBV7-3 and TRBJ2-7; 8 nucleotides match TRBD2. The CDR3 covers 16 residues. Germline values: CDR1 SGHTA, CDR2 FQGTGA. V trimming: 6 bases; J trimming: 0 bases; junction bases outside the gene matches: 10. For the CDR3, the DNA is TGTGCCAGCAGTCCCGCGGGGCGGGAGGCCTCCTACGAGCAGTACTTC. Translating it yields CASSPAGREASYEQYF.

V is TRBV4-2 and J is TRBJ2-7, with 8 positions matching TRBD2. The J segment lost 4 bases and the V segment lost 0 bases, leaving 8 bases of the junction unmatched. The germline V gene encodes CDR1 LGHNA and CDR2 YNFKEQ. This CDR3 is 16 amino acids long. CDR3 protein: CASSQDLLAGNYEQYF. CDR3 in DNA: TGTGCCAGCAGCCAAGACCTCTTAGCGGGGAATTACGAGCAGTACTTC.

The gene calls are TRBV18 and TRBJ1-6; 11 bases match TRBD1. The length of the CDR3 is 18 residues. J lost 7 bases, V lost 3 bases, and 11 bases had no gene match. Germline V lookup: CDR1 KGHSH, CDR2 LQKENI. CDR3 nucleotide sequence: TGTGCCAGCTCACCCACGGTCGGGACAGGGGGGCCGAATTCACCCCTCCACTTT. This translates into CASSPTVGTGGPNSPLHF.

This sequence joins TRBV20-1 and TRBJ1-4, with D possibly being TRBD1 (5 bases). The CDR3 contains 11 residues. Trimming stripped 6 bases from V and 9 bases from J, with 11 bases between. Per the germline V gene, CDR1 is DFQATT and CDR2 is SNEGSKA (reference sequence). The CDR3 is CSAPTDQKLFF. The CDR3 region has the DNA TGCAGTGCCCCGACAGACCAAAAACTGTTTTTT.

The chain recombines TRBV2 with TRBJ1-1, with TRBD1 matching over 9 bases. Germline V gene sequence: CDR1 SNHLY, CDR2 FYNNEI. The CDR3 contains 15 residues. Trimming cost V 6 bases and J 1 base; bases outside gene matches: 6. Here the CDR3 reads CASRRTGARNTEAFF. The CDR3 DNA reads TGTGCCAGCAGGAGGACAGGGGCGCGGAACACTGAAGCTTTCTTT.

As to this clone: Other nucleotide sequences from this sample produce the same CDR3. V usage is TRBV5-1 and J usage is TRBJ1-1; tentative D call: TRBD1 (5 bases). Germline V gives CDR1 SGHRS, CDR2 YFSETQ. Trimming stripped 1 base from V and 1 base from J, with 8 bases between. This CDR3 is built from 14 residues. The CDR3 spells CASSLSGGNTEAFF. The CDR3 DNA follows: TGCGCCAGCAGCTTGAGCGGGGGGAACACTGAAGCTTTCTTT.

The V gene is TRBV28, the J gene TRBJ2-6; TRBD1 matches 8 bases. The CDR3 consists of 18 residues. Germline trimming cut 4 bases from V and 0 bases from J; bases unmatched to any gene: 8. The germline gives CDR1 MDHEN, CDR2 SYDVKM. CDR3: CASSWGTGISSGANVLTF. CDR3 in DNA: TGTGCCAGCAGTTGGGGGACAGGTATCTCCTCTGGGGCCAACGTCCTGACTTTC. The whole variable domain, remainder taken from reference TRBV28 and TRBJ2-6, is DVKVTQSSRYLVKRTGEKVFLECVQDMDHENMFWYRQDPGLGLRLIYFSYDVKMKEKGDIPEGYSVSREKKERFSLILESASTNQTSMYLCASSWGTGISSGANVLTFGAGSRLTVL.

This clone was seen only once. The chain combines TRBV29-1 with TRBJ2-3, with D uncertain. The CDR3 is made up of 14 amino acids. V was trimmed by 4 bases and J by 0 bases, leaving 11 bases between them. Looked up from germline, CDR1 is SQVTM and CDR2 is ANQGSEA. The CDR3 DNA reads as TGCAGCGTTGCTCGAGTTCCTAGCACAGATACGCAGTATTTT. Translation gives CSVARVPSTDTQYF.

The V call is TRBV4-3, the J call TRBJ1-1; D is ambiguous. The CDR3 totals 14 residues. In germline, CDR1 is LGHNA, CDR2 YSLEER. Trimming took 1 base from V and 2 from J, leaving 8 bases between them. The CDR3 loop reads CASSQAAGNTEAFF. The CDR3 DNA follows: TGCGCCAGCAGCCAAGCCGCAGGAAACACTGAAGCTTTCTTT.

The chain uses TRBV6-5 and TRBJ1-1, with 8 bases aligning to TRBD1. Germline V gene data show CDR1 as MNHEY and CDR2 as SVGAGI. V was pared by 6 bases and J by 7 bases, with 4 bases of the junction left unmatched. The CDR3 totals 12 residues. CDR3 sequence: CASSRGTGEAFF. CDR3 sequence (DNA): TGTGCCAGCAGCCGAGGGACAGGTGAAGCTTTCTTT.

This chain uses TRBV5-1 with TRBJ2-5; 9 nucleotides align to TRBD2. V gave up 0 bases and J gave up 9 bases; unmatched junction bases: 3. CDR3 size: 13 residues. Germline CDR1 reads SGHRS; CDR2 reads YFSETQ. The DNA for the CDR3 is TGCGCCAGCAGCTTGGCGCGGGAGGGCGCCCAGTACTTC. Its translation: CASSLAREGAQYF.